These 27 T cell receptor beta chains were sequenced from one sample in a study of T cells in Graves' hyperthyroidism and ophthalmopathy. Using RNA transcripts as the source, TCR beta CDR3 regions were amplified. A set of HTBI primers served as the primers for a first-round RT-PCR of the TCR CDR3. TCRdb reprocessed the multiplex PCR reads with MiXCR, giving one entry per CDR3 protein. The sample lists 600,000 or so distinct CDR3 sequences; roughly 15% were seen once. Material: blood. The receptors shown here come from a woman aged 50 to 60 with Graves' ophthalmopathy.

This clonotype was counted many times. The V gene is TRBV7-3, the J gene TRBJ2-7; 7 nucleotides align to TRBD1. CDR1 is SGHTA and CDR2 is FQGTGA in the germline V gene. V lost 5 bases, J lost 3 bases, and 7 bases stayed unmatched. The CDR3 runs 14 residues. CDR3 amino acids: CASSPARQGYEQYF. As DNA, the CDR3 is TGTGCCAGCAGCCCCGCTAGACAGGGCTACGAGCAGTACTTC.

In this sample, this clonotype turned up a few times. CDR3 sequence: CATSDVSRDIHTGELFF. CDR3 DNA: TGTGCCACCAGTGACGTCTCCCGGGACATACACACCGGGGAGCTGTTTTTT. The genes are TRBV24-1 and TRBJ2-2; tentatively, D is TRBD1 (6 bases). Germline CDR1 KGHDR, CDR2 SFDVKD. V gave up 4 bases and J gave up 3 bases, with 17 bases separating them. The length of the CDR3 is 17 residues.

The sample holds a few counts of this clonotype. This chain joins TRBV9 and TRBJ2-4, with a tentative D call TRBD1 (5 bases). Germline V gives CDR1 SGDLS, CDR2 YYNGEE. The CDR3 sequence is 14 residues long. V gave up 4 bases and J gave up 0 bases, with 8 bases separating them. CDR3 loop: CASSTTAAKNIQYF. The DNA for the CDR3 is TGTGCCAGCAGCACGACAGCAGCCAAAAACATTCAGTACTTC.

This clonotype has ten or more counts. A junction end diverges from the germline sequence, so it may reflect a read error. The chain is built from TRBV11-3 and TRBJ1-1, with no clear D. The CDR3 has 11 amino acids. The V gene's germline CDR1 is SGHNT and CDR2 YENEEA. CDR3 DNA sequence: TGTGCCAGCAGCGTAGACACTGAAGCTTTCTTT. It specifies CASSVDTEAFF.

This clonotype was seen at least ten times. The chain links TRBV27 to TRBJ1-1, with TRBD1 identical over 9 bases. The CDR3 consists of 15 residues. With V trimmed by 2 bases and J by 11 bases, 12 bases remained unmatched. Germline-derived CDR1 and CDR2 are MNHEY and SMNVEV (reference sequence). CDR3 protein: CASSLRGRDRASAFF. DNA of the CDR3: TGTGCCAGCAGTTTAAGGGGCCGGGACAGGGCCTCGGCTTTCTTT.

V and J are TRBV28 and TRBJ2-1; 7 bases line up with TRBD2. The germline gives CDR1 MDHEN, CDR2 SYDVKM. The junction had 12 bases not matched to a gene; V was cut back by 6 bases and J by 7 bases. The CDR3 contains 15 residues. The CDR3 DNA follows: TGTGCCAGCAGAGGGAGGGGAGGTCTTGGGAATGAGCAGTTCTTC. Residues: CASRGRGGLGNEQFF. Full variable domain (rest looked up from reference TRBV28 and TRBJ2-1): DVKVTQSSRYLVKRTGEKVFLECVQDMDHENMFWYRQDPGLGLRLIYFSYDVKMKEKGDIPEGYSVSREKKERFSLILESASTNQTSMYLCASRGRGGLGNEQFFGPGTRLTVL.

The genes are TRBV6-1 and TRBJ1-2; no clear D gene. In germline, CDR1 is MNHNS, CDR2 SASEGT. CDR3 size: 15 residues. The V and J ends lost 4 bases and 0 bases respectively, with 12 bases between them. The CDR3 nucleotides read TGTGCCAGCAGTGGGGGTCCTACTCCTAACTATGGCTACACCTTC. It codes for CASSGGPTPNYGYTF.

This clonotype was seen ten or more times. CDR3 protein: CAIMASGSVRNYNEQFF. The CDR3, as DNA: TGTGCCATCATGGCTAGCGGGAGTGTACGGAACTACAATGAGCAGTTCTTC. The chain recombines TRBV10-3 with TRBJ2-1, with TRBD2 identical over 10 bases. Looked up from germline, CDR1 is ENHRY and CDR2 is SYGVKD. Losses at the gene ends were 7 bases for V and 3 bases for J; bases not matched to a gene: 12. This CDR3 contains 17 residues.

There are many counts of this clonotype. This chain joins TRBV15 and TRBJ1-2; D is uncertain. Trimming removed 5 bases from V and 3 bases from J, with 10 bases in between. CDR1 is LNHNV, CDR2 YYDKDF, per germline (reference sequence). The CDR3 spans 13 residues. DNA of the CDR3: TGTGCCACCAGCGAAGAAACGGACTATGGCTACACCTTC. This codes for CATSEETDYGYTF.

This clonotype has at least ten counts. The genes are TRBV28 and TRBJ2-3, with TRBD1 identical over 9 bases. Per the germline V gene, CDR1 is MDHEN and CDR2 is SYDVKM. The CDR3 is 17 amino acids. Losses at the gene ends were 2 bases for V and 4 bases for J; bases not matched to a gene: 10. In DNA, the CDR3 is TGTGCCAGCAGTTTACAGGGACGACAGGGGGGGGCAGATACGCAGTATTTT. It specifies CASSLQGRQGGADTQYF.

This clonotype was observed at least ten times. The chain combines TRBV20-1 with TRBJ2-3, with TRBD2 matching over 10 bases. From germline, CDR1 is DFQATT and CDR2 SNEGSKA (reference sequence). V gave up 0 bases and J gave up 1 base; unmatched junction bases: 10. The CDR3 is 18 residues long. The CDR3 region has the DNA TGCAGTGCTAGAGAAGAACTAGCGGGATCCATTCGCACAGATACGCAGTATTTT. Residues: CSAREELAGSIRTDTQYF.

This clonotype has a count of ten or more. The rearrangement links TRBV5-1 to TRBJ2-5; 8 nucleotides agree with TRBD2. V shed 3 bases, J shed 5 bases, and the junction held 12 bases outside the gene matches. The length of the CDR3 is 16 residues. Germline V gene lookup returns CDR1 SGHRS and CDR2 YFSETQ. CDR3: CASSSRQKLAVETQYF. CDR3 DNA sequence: TGCGCCAGCAGCTCGAGACAGAAACTAGCGGTGGAGACCCAGTACTTC.

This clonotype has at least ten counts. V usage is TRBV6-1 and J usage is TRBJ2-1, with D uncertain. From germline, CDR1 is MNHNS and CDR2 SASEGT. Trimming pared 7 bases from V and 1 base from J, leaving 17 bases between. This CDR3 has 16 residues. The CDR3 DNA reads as TGTGCCAGCAAACAAAATTCGGGTGTTTCCTACAATGAGCAGTTCTTC. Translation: CASKQNSGVSYNEQFF.

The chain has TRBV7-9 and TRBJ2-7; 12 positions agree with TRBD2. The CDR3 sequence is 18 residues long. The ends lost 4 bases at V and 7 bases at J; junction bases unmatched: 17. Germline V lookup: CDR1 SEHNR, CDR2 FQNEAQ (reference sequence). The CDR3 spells CASSSRLAGDLIVHEQYF. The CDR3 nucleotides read TGTGCCAGCAGCTCTAGACTAGCGGGAGACCTCATCGTACATGAGCAGTACTTC.

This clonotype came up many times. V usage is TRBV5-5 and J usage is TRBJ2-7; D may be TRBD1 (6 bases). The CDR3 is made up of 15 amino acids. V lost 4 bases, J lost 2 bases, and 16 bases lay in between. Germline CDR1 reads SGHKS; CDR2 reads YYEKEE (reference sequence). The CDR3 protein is CASSKRQAVPYEQYF. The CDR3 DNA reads TGTGCCAGCAGCAAACGACAGGCGGTCCCCTACGAGCAGTACTTC.

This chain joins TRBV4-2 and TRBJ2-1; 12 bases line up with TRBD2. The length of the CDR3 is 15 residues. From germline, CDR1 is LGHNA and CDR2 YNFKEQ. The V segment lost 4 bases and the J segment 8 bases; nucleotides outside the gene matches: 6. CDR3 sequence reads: CASSLGLAGRDEQFF. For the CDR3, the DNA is TGTGCCAGCAGCCTAGGACTAGCGGGACGGGATGAGCAGTTCTTC.

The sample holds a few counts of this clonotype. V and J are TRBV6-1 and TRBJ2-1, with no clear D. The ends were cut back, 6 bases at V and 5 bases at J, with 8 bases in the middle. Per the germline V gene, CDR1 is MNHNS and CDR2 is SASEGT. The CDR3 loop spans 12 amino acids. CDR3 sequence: CASRRQDNEQFF. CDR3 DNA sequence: TGTGCCAGCAGACGTCAGGACAATGAGCAGTTCTTC.

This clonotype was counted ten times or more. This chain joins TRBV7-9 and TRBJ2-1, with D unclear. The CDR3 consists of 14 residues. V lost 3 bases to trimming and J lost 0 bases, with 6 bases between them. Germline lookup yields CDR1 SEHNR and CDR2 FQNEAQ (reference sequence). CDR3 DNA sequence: TGTGCCAGCAGCTTGGTGGACTCCTACAATGAGCAGTTCTTC. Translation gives CASSLVDSYNEQFF.

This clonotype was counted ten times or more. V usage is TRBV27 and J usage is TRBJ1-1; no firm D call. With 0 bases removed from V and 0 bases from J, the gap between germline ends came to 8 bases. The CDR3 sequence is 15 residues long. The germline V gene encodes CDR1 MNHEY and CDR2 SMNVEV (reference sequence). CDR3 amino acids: CASSLSRSLNTEAFF. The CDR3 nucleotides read TGTGCCAGCAGTTTATCTCGCAGTTTGAACACTGAAGCTTTCTTT.

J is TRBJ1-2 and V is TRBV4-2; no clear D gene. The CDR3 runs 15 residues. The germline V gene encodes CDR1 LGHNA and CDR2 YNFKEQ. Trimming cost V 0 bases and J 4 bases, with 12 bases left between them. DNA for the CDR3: TGTGCCAGCAGCCAAGATGAGAAACCGGGCTATGGCTACACCTTC. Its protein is CASSQDEKPGYGYTF.

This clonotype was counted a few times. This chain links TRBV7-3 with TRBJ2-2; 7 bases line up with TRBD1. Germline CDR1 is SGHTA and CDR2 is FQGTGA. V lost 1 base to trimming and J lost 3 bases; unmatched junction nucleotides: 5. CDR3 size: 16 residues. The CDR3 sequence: CASSLKSGQYTGELFF. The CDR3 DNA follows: TGTGCCAGCAGCTTAAAATCGGGACAGTACACCGGGGAGCTGTTTTTT.

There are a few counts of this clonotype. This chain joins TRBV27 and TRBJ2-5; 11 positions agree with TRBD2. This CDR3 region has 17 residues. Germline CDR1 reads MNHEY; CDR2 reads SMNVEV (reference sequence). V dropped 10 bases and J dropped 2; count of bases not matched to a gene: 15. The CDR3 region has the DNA TGTGCCACCAGCCGCCTAGGGACTAGCGGACTGCAAGAGACCCAGTACTTC. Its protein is CATSRLGTSGLQETQYF.

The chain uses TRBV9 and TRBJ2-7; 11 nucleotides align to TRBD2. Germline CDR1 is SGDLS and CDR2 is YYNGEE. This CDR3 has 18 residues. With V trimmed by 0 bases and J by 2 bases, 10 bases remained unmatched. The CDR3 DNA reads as TGTGCCAGCAGCGTAGGACTAGCGGGATGGGGAGAGGCCTACGAGCAGTACTTC. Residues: CASSVGLAGWGEAYEQYF.

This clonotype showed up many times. The CDR3 loop is CASSLGQRNTEAFF. The CDR3 nucleotides are TGTGCCAGCAGCTTGGGGCAGAGGAACACTGAAGCTTTCTTT. The rearrangement joins TRBV5-5 to TRBJ1-1; no reliable D call. The germline V gene has CDR1 SGHKS and CDR2 YYEKEE (reference sequence). The CDR3 runs 14 residues. V was pared by 0 bases and J by 1 base, with 7 bases between.

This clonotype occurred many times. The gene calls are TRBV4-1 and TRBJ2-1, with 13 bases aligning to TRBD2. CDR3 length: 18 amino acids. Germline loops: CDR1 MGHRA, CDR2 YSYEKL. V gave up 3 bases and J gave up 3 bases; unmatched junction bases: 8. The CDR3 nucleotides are TGCGCCAGCAGCCAGCCCAGGAGGACTAGCGGGGGCTACAATGAGCAGTTCTTC. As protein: CASSQPRRTSGGYNEQFF.

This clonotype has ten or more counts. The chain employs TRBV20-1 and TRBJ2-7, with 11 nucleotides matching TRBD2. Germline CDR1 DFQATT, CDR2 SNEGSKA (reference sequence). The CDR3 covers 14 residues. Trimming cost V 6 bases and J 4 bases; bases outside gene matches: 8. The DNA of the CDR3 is TGCAGTGCCGTTCGAGGACTAGCGGGTTACGAGCAGTACTTC. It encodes CSAVRGLAGYEQYF.

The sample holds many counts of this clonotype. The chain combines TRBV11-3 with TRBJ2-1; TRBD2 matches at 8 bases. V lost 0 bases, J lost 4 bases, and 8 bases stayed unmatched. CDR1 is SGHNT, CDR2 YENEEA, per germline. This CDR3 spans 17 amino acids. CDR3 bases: TGTGCCAGCAGCTTAGAACGTGGGCTAGCGGGTTACAATGAGCAGTTCTTC. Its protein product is CASSLERGLAGYNEQFF.